This TCR beta chain was recorded in a study of T cell responses to AZD1222 COVID-19 vaccine. Trimming removed 2 bases from V and 3 bases from J, with 10 bases in between. The CDR3 contains 15 residues. From germline, CDR1 is MNHNS and CDR2 SASEGT. As for this clone: The antigen is undetermined.

Findings and limits, study-wide: With dominance at 160-218 and 743-854, vaccine-associated CD4 TCRs spanned spike. The donors showed a predominance of white British ancestry and of females, with possible underestimation of clonal diversity.

The repertoire was sequenced with immunoSEQ multiplex PCR; TCRdb's copy has only in-frame clones and lacks some. Of about 88,000 clones in the sample, approximately 90% were seen once. Pooling was applied to second doses at about 4 or about 12 weeks. The receptor's source is an adult who received the AZD1222 COVID-19 vaccine. The chain joins TRBV6-1 to TRBJ2-2, with D uncertain. Sequencing used peripheral blood, obtained 28 days after the second AZD1222 dose. CDR3 nucleotides: TGTGCCAGCAGTGAATCCGGACGCGACACCGGGGAGCTGTTTTTT. Protein: CASSESGRDTGELFF.